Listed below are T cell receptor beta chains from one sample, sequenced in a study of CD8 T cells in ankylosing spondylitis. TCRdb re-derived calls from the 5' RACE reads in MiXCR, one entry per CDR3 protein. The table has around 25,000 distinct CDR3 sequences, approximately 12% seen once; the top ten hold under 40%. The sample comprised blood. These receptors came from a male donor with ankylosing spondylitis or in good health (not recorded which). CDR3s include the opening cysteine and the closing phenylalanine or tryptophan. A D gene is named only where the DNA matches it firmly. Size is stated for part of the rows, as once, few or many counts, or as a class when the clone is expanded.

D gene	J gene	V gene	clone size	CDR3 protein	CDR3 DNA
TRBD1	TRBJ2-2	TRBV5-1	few	CASRDSPGTGVGELFF	TGCGCCAGCAGAGACTCTCCCGGGACAGGGGTCGGGGAGCTGTTTTTT
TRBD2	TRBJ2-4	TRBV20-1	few	CSARPSGIIQYF	TGCAGTGCTAGGCCCAGCGGGATTATTCAGTACTTC
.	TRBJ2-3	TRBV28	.	CATTVRIPGRDTQYF	TGTGCCACGACCGTACGTATCCCCGGTCGAGATACGCAGTATTTT
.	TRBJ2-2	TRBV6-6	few	CASIQGLPRTGELFF	TGTGCCAGCATACAGGGACTCCCTCGCACCGGGGAGCTGTTTTTT
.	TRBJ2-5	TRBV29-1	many	CSETIQETQYF	TGCAGTGAAACTATACAGGAGACCCAGTACTTC
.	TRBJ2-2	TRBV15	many	CATSRVLFANTGELFF	TGTGCCACCAGCAGAGTTTTGTTCGCGAACACCGGGGAGCTGTTTTTT
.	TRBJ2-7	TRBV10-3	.	CAISANRVGLSYEQYF	TGTGCCATCAGTGCAAACAGGGTCGGATTATCCTACGAGCAGTACTTC
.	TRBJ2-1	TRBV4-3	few	CASSQRVRYNEQFF	TGCGCCAGCAGCCAAAGGGTTCGTTACAATGAGCAGTTCTTC
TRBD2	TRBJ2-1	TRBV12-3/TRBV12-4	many	CASSFKVSGVGNEQFF	TGTGCCAGCAGTTTCAAGGTTAGCGGGGTCGGAAATGAGCAGTTCTTC
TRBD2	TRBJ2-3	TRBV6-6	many	CASSSGLAGGPSTDTQYF	TGTGCCAGCAGCTCTGGACTAGCGGGGGGCCCAAGCACAGATACGCAGTATTTT
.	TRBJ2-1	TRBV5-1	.	CASSSISRSSYNEQFF	TGCGCCAGCAGCTCAATTAGTCGGAGCTCCTACAATGAGCAGTTCTTC
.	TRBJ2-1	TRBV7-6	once	CASSLAPDSSTNEQFF	TGTGCCAGCAGCTTAGCACCGGACAGCTCAACTAATGAGCAGTTCTTC
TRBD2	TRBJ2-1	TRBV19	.	CASSHDPTSGVEQFF	TGTGCCAGTAGTCACGACCCGACTAGCGGGGTGGAGCAGTTCTTC
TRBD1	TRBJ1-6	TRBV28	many	CASRASGTAYNSPLHF	TGTGCCAGCAGGGCTTCCGGGACAGCATATAATTCACCCCTCCACTTT
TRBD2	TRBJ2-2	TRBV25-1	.	CASRGTSYTGELFF	TGTGCCAGCAGGGGGACTAGCTACACCGGGGAGCTGTTTTTT
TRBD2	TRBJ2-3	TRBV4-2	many	CASSLRGEDDTQYF	TGTGCCAGCAGCCTGCGGGGGGAAGATGATACGCAGTATTTT
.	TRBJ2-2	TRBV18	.	CASSFGQTNTGELFF	TGTGCCAGCTCATTTGGGCAGACGAACACCGGGGAGCTGTTTTTT
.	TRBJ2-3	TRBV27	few	CASTSRNTDTQYF	TGTGCCAGCACCTCCCGAAACACAGATACGCAGTATTTT
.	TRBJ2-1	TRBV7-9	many	CASSLRSAHNEQFF	TGTGCCAGCAGCCTCCGCAGCGCACACAATGAGCAGTTCTTC
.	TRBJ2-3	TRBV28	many	CASSSDWADTQYF	TGTGCCAGCAGTTCGGACTGGGCAGATACGCAGTATTTT
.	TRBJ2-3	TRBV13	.	CASSLGSRGSTDTQYF	TGTGCCAGCAGCTTGGGTAGCAGGGGAAGCACAGATACGCAGTATTTT
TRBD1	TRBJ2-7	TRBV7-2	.	CASSLRTGESYEQYF	TGTGCCAGCAGCTTACGGACAGGGGAATCCTACGAGCAGTACTTC
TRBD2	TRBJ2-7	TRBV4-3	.	CASSQVTGGVSEQYF	TGCGCCAGCAGCCAAGTAACGGGGGGGGTCAGCGAGCAGTACTTC
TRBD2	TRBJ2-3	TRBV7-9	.	CASSPQLAGGPSSTDTQYF	TGTGCCAGCAGCCCGCAACTGGCGGGAGGGCCCTCTAGCACAGATACGCAGTATTTT
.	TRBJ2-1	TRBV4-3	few	CASSQGTINEQFF	TGCGCCAGCAGCCAAGGGACCATCAATGAGCAGTTCTTC
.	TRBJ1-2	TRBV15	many	CATSRVAGFYGYTF	TGTGCCACCAGCAGAGTGGCCGGGTTCTATGGCTACACCTTC
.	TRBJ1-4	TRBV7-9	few	CASSNRGVTNEKLFF	TGTGCCAGCAGCAACCGCGGGGTGACTAATGAAAAACTGTTTTTT
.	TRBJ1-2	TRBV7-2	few	CASSETGSPGYTF	TGTGCCAGCAGCGAAACAGGTTCTCCTGGCTACACCTTC
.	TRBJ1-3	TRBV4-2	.	CASSPGTLSGNTIYF	TGTGCCAGCAGTCCGGGGACCCTCTCTGGAAACACCATATATTTT
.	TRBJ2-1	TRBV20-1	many	CSARDSEQFF	TGCAGTGCTAGAGATTCGGAGCAGTTCTTC
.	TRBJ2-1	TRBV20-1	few	CSAKETSYYTSYNEQFF	TGCAGTGCTAAAGAAACTAGCTATTATACCTCCTACAATGAGCAGTTCTTC
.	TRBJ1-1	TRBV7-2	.	CASSPDQGYTEAFF	TGTGCCAGCAGTCCCGATCAGGGGTACACTGAAGCTTTCTTT
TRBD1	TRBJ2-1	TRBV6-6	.	CASSRYGTDNEQFF	TGTGCCAGCAGTAGATACGGGACAGACAATGAGCAGTTCTTC
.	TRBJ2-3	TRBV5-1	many	CASSGALDTQYF	TGCGCCAGCAGCGGGGCGCTAGATACGCAGTATTTT
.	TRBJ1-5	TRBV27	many	CATQRAPGDQPQHF	TGTGCCACCCAGCGGGCACCTGGCGATCAGCCCCAGCATTTT
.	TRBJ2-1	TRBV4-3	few	CASSQAGVGNNEQFF	TGCGCCAGCAGCCAGGCAGGTGTGGGAAACAATGAGCAGTTCTTC
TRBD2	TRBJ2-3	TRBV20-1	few	CSATPGLAGGRWTDTQYF	TGCAGTGCTACCCCCGGACTAGCGGGGGGGCGATGGACAGATACGCAGTATTTT
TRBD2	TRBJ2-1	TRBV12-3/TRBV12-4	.	CASSLFGGGPGEQFF	TGTGCCAGCAGTTTATTTGGCGGGGGGCCTGGTGAGCAGTTCTTC
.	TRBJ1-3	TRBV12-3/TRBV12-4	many	CASSLYRGQGNTIYF	TGTGCCAGCAGCCTCTACCGGGGCCAGGGAAACACCATATATTTT
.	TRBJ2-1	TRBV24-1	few	CATSQGYGTANEQFF	TGTGCCACCAGCCAAGGTTACGGGACTGCCAATGAGCAGTTCTTC
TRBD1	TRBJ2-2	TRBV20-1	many	CSARADRDTGELFF	TGCAGTGCTAGGGCCGACAGGGACACCGGGGAGCTGTTTTTT
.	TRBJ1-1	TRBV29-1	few	CSVALNMNTEAFF	TGCAGCGTTGCCCTCAATATGAACACTGAAGCTTTCTTT
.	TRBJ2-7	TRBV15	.	CATSRSGSYEQYF	TGTGCCACCAGCAGGAGCGGATCCTACGAGCAGTACTTC
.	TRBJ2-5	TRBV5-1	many	CASKESGGVGTQYF	TGCGCCAGCAAGGAGTCGGGGGGCGTAGGGACCCAGTACTTC
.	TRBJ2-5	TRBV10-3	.	CAIKGRSREETQYF	TGTGCCATCAAAGGACGCAGCAGAGAGGAGACCCAGTACTTC
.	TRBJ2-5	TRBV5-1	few	CASSLAQLEETQYF	TGCGCCAGCAGCTTGGCCCAATTAGAGGAGACCCAGTACTTC
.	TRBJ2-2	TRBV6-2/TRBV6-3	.	CASSYLALNTGELFF	TGTGCCAGCAGTTACCTAGCGCTGAACACCGGGGAGCTGTTTTTT
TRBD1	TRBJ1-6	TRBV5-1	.	CASSLGQGASPLHF	TGCGCCAGCAGCTTGGGACAGGGGGCTTCACCCCTCCACTTT
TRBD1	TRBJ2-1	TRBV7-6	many	CASRGRRDEQFF	TGTGCCTCGAGGGGGCGAAGAGATGAGCAGTTCTTC
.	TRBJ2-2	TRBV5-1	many	CASSSWGDYEAGELFF	TGCGCCAGCAGCTCTTGGGGGGATTACGAGGCCGGGGAGCTGTTTTTT